One T cell receptor beta chain is described in this entry. J was trimmed by 3 bases and V by 3 bases; bases with no gene match: 8. Looked up from germline, CDR1 is SEHNR and CDR2 is FQNEAQ (reference sequence). There are 17 residues in the CDR3. This sample is part of a study of blood T cell repertoires in COVID-19. About the research overall: Some COVID-19 samples were acute and others convalescent; all came from the United States, Italy and Spain. PBMCs, B-cell-depleted T cells, or T cells provided the cDNA or gDNA that made up the material.

Authors' processing steps: For nucleated cells, counts were estimated from reference gene primer amplification. Sequenced by immunoSEQ multiplex PCR; TCRdb stores in-frame clones only, minus some. V, J and clone size were drawn from that table, and D and trimming were deduced from the DNA. This table has approximately 160,000 clones, over 80% appearing once. The chain couples TRBV7-9 to TRBJ2-7; 13 nucleotides align to TRBD2. Sequencing input: peripheral blood. The clonotype was recovered from a man in his 70s who had recovered from COVID-19. CDR3 amino acids: CASSFGLAGEGSYEQYF. The CDR3 region has the DNA TGTGCCAGCAGCTTCGGACTAGCGGGAGAAGGTAGCTACGAGCAGTACTTC.